One T cell receptor (beta chain) is described in this entry. Its specificity is not known. This sample was included in a study of CD8 T cells in ankylosing spondylitis. General study results and limits: A subset of motif variants has previously been described in the synovial fluid and blood of reactive arthritis. From matched ankylosing spondylitis synovial fluid, disease-linked clones were reportedly recovered at significantly enriched levels.

Libraries for TCR beta were made by quantitative 5'-RACE with molecular barcodes. From the 5' RACE reads, TCRdb called clonotypes with MiXCR, one entry per CDR3 protein. Here the sample spans some 38,000 distinct CDR3 sequences, over 9% being singletons. This CDR3 has 16 residues. Germline V gene lookup returns CDR1 SGHNT and CDR2 YENEEA. V shed 1 base and J 5 bases; nucleotides not matched to a gene: 10. This sequence originates from a male donor with ankylosing spondylitis or in good health (not recorded which). The sequenced material came from blood, either unsorted or a sorted T cell fraction (not recorded which). The chain has TRBV11-3 and TRBJ2-5; TRBD1 matches at 7 bases. The CDR3 DNA follows: TGTGCCAGCAGCTTAGGACAGGGTACGGGTAGGGAGACCCAGTACTTC. This sequence encodes CASSLGQGTGRETQYF.